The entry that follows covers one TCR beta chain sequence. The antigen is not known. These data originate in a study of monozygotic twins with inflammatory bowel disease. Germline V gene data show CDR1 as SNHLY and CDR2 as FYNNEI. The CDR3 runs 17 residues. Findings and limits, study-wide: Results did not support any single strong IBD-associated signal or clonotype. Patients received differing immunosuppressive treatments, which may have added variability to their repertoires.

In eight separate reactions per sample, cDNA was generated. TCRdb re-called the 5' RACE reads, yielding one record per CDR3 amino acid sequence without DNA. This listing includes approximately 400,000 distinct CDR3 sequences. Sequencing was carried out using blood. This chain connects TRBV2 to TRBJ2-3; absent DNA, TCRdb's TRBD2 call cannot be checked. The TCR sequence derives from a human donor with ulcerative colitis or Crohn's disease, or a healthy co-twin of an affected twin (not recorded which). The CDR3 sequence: CASTTTGTSINPDTQYF.